This TCR beta chain was identified in a study of CD8 T cells in Susac syndrome. Looking at the study overall: There were about six sequenced Susac syndrome patients with active disease and eight or nine in remission.

While CD8+ and CD4+ T cells were isolated negatively, TEMRA cells were enriched by FACS. The RNA input was about 0.45 to 1 ug, and it was reverse transcribed with random hexamers. Each CDR3 protein gets one entry after TCRdb re-called the immunoSEQ multiplex PCR reads with MiXCR. Of over 100,000 distinct CDR3 sequences listed, around 94% are singletons. The CDR3 is 14 residues long. V shed 3 bases and J 0 bases; nucleotides not matched to a gene: 4. The germline V gene has CDR1 DFQATT and CDR2 SNEGSKA (reference sequence). This sequence was found in a human donor with Susac syndrome. Sequencing was carried out using CD8+ T cells from PBMCs. V gene TRBV20-1 combines with J gene TRBJ1-1; 7 bases agree with TRBD1. As DNA, the CDR3 is TGCAGTGCTAGCCCAGGGGGAATGAACACTGAAGCTTTCTTT. Residues: CSASPGGMNTEAFF.